The 6 T cell receptor beta chains listed next were all sequenced from one sample in a study of cytomegalovirus exposure and HLA in healthy donors. PCR was performed using 60 Vbeta and 13 Jbeta primers. Produced via immunoSEQ multiplex PCR; TCRdb's table is partial and in-frame only. The sample shows some 140,000 clones, approximately 84% of them seen only once. Sequenced sample: PBMCs. All receptors derive from a woman under 30 in good health and CMV-seronegative.

This chain connects TRBV19 to TRBJ1-5, with D maybe TRBD1 (6 bases). Germline V gene data show CDR1 as LNHDA and CDR2 as SQIVND (reference sequence). CDR3 length: 15 residues. V was shortened by 3 bases and J by 2 bases, with 11 bases between the two germline ends. The DNA of the CDR3 is TGTGCCAGTAGTATCATCCCAGGGGGCAATCAGCCCCAGCATTTT. It specifies CASSIIPGGNQPQHF.

The CDR3 loop is CASSLGTGGEQFF. DNA of the CDR3: TGCGCCAGCAGCTTGGGGACAGGGGGGGAGCAGTTCTTC. This sequence joins TRBV5-1 and TRBJ2-1, with 10 positions matching TRBD1. The V segment lost 0 bases and the J segment 10 bases; nucleotides outside the gene matches: 1. Looked up from germline, CDR1 is SGHRS and CDR2 is YFSETQ. The CDR3 has 13 residues.

The chain joins TRBV29-1 to TRBJ2-2; no clear D gene. In germline, CDR1 is SQVTM, CDR2 ANQGSEA. CDR3 size: 13 residues. V dropped 1 base and J dropped 0 bases, with 3 bases sitting between them. CDR3 in amino acids: CSVEAANTGELFF. CDR3 in DNA: TGCAGCGTTGAAGCGGCGAACACCGGGGAGCTGTTTTTT.

The chain employs TRBV7-8 and TRBJ1-2; TRBD1 is a possible D gene (5 bases). Germline V gene sequence: CDR1 SGHVS, CDR2 FQNEAQ. The germline V and J ends were trimmed by 5 bases and 2 bases, with 12 bases remaining between them. This CDR3 is built from 14 residues. CDR3 protein: CASSRTTANYGYTF. The CDR3 nucleotides read TGTGCCAGCAGCCGGACGACAGCAAACTATGGCTACACCTTC.

V gene TRBV2 combines with J gene TRBJ2-7, with TRBD2 matching 9 bases. Germline lookup yields CDR1 SNHLY and CDR2 FYNNEI. This CDR3 comprises 17 residues. The trim removed 4 bases at V and 2 bases at J, leaving 12 bases unmatched. In nucleotides, the CDR3 is TGTGCCAGCAGTGGCCCCGGGACTAGCTTTCCCCCCTACGAGCAGTACTTC. Its protein is CASSGPGTSFPPYEQYF. Using reference TRBV2 and TRBJ2-7 for the parts outside the CDR3, the full variable domain is EPEVTQTPSHQVTQMGQEVILRCVPISNHLYFYWYRQILGQKVEFLVSFYNNEISEKSEIFDDQFSVERPDGSNFTLKIRSTKLEDSAMYFCASSGPGTSFPPYEQYFGPGTRLTVT.

This clone was recorded only once. The CDR3 is CASSTYRGLAFF. The DNA of the CDR3 is TGTGCCAGCAGCACCTACAGGGGGCTAGCTTTCTTT. The chain combines TRBV5-6 with TRBJ1-1; 9 bases fit TRBD1. Germline assignment: CDR1 SGHDT and CDR2 YYEEEE. The J segment lost 10 bases and the V segment lost 4 bases, leaving 5 bases of the junction unmatched. The CDR3 has 12 residues.